Sequencing of this T cell receptor (beta chain) was carried out in a study of blood T cell repertoires in COVID-19 (dated by TCRdb to about 2020). Some background on the complete study: Collaborator samples came from the United States, Italy and Spain and covered acute and convalescent phases of COVID-19. Where HLA class I and class II types were available, the types were taken from metadata supplied by the sample provider, not from assay-based typing. The repertoires were made available in a free public database intended to serve as a resource for research on the immune response to SARS-CoV-2. Sample metadata almost always included a de-identified subject ID, COVID-19 status, age in years and sex. The material from the prospective study consisted of cDNA or gDNA derived from T cells, B-cell-depleted T cells, or PBMCs. The samples were drawn from the first 160 participants of the ongoing ImmuneRACE study and from 1,254 subjects provided by 6 global collaborators. Deeply sampled blood TCRbeta repertoires from subjects exposed to, actively infected with, or recovered from COVID-19 were included in the dataset. Results and caveats for the whole study, not just this receptor: The amount of clinical and demographic metadata varied by source and participant and was provided uncurated.

Trimming accounts for 0 bases at V and 8 bases at J, while the number of junction bases matched to no gene is 4. From its cysteine to its phenylalanine, the CDR3 spans 14 amino acids. The kept DNA is CDR3 alone, 42 bases in frame from the first base. Via the germline V gene, CDR1 is MDHEN and CDR2 SYDVKM. TCRbeta CDR3 regions were amplified from genomic DNA using the immunoSEQ Assay, a bias-controlled multiplex PCR. The study's processing was this. Nucleated cell counts per sample were estimated from amplification of reference gene primers within the assay. Sequence reads were collapsed and filtered to measure the absolute abundance of every unique TCRbeta CDR3 rearrangement. For each sample, productive Simpson clonality was calculated as the square root of Simpson's diversity index over productive rearrangements. TCRdb limited this immuneACCESS table to in-frame rearrangements with V and J called. A share of clones is missing; checked studies link under half to unresolved V genes, and the rest is unexplained. Clone size and V and J calls were adopted from that table, with D and trimming inferred from the DNA. The sample table shows 140,000 to 150,000 clones, and roughly 90% are seen once. 1.5% to 2% of the sample rests with the top ten.

Collaborating institutions collected whole blood in K2EDTA tubes following their own protocols. For TCRbeta analysis, collaborator samples were shipped as frozen whole blood, as isolated PBMCs, or as DNA extracted from either sample type. As regards this clone: What antigen it recognizes has not been identified. No base quality information exists; no much larger clone differs at one position.

The TCR comes from a human donor in a cohort sampled during active COVID-19. In this chain, TRBV28 is recombined with TRBJ1-2; TRBD1 agrees with 9 junctional bases. The sequenced material came from peripheral blood. The bases read TGTGCCAGCAGTTTATGGGGACAGGGTAACGGCTACACCTTC. Its translation reads: CASSLWGQGNGYTF.